This record concerns one T cell receptor (beta chain) sequence. Its antigen is undetermined. One junction end does not reproduce the germline sequence, and a read error may be involved. This entry comes from a study of blood T cells in healthy people across ages. Alongside a J-beta primer mix, a sample-barcoded 5' primer served in a second PCR lasting 7 to 11 cycles. Samples each returned at least 3 million CDR3-containing paired-end reads. TCRdb reprocessed the 5' RACE reads via MiXCR and lists one record per CDR3 protein. The sample shows 550,000 to 750,000 distinct CDR3 sequences, more than 20% of them seen only once. This CDR3 spans 15 amino acids. Germline-derived CDR1 and CDR2 are SGHRS and YFSETQ. Study-level findings and limits: There were more naive CD4+ cells and higher diversity in long-lived donors than in aged donors. While age rose, TCR beta diversity per million T cells dropped in a roughly linear way.

The TCR was taken from a man aged 65 to 85 in good health. Sequences were obtained from blood. The V and J genes are TRBV5-1 and TRBJ2-5; TRBD2 is a possible D gene (5 bases). For the CDR3, the DNA is TGCGCCAGCAGCTTTTTCGACGGAGGAGGAGAGGCCCAGTACTTC. Translation gives CASSFFDGGGEAQYF.